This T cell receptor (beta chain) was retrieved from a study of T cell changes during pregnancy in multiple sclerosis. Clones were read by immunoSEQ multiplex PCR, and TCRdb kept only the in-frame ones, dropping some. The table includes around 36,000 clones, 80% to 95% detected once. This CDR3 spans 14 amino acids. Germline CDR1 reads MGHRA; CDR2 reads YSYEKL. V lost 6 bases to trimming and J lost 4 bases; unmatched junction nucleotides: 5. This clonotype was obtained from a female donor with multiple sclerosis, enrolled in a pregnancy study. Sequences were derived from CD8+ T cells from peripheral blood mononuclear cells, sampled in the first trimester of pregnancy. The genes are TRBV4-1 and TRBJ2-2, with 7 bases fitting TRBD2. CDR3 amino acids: CASSGRAVTGELFF. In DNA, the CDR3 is TGCGCCAGCAGTGGGAGGGCTGTCACCGGGGAGCTGTTTTTT.